The source of this T cell receptor (beta chain) is a study of T cells in Graves' hyperthyroidism and ophthalmopathy. CDR1 MGHRA and CDR2 YSYEKL come from the germline V gene. CDR3 length equals 16 residues. Losses at the gene ends were 4 bases for V and 1 base for J; bases not matched to a gene: 6. Authors of the study amplified TCR beta CDR3 regions from RNA transcripts. First-round RT-PCR with HTBI primers amplified the TCR CDR3 region. One entry per CDR3 protein, called by TCRdb with MiXCR from the multiplex PCR reads. The top ten clones hold approximately 8.7% of a sample with about 840,000 distinct CDR3 sequences, 38% of them seen once.

Sample: blood. The V gene is TRBV4-1, the J gene TRBJ2-7; 11 bases are a match to TRBD1. The clonotype comes from a man between 18 and 35 years old with Graves' hyperthyroidism. The CDR3 DNA reads TGCGCCAGCAGCCCAACCGGGACAGGGGGGTCCTACGAGCAGTACTTC. Translating gives CASSPTGTGGSYEQYF.